This T cell receptor beta chain was retrieved from a study of blood T cell repertoires in COVID-19. Study at large: Acute and convalescent COVID-19 samples came from the United States, Italy and Spain. T cells, B-cell-depleted T cells, or PBMCs supplied cDNA or gDNA.

Original analysis: For nucleated cells, counts were estimated from reference gene primer amplification. Here immunoSEQ multiplex PCR was the method, and the copy in TCRdb shows in-frame clones only, minus some. V and J calls and clone size are given by that table; D and trimming were obtained from the DNA. Here the sample spans approximately 120,000 clones, roughly 88% being singletons. This CDR3 region has 21 residues. CDR1 and CDR2 from the germline V gene are LNHDA and SQIVND (reference sequence). V was pared by 4 bases and J by 4 bases, with 15 bases of the junction left unmatched. V usage is TRBV19 and J usage is TRBJ2-2, with 16 nucleotides matching TRBD2. This TCR was sampled from a man aged 50 to 59 with acute or convalescent COVID-19. Sequences were obtained from peripheral blood. DNA of the CDR3: TGTGCCAGTAGTAACCGGGACAGGGGACTAGCGGGAGGGCCAGGCACCGGGGAGCTGTTTTTT. Its protein is CASSNRDRGLAGGPGTGELFF.